What follows are 8 T cell receptor beta chains derived from one specimen sequenced in a study of blood T cell repertoires in COVID-19. Libraries were prepared by immunoSEQ multiplex PCR; TCRdb keeps only in-frame clonotypes and omits some of them. The table shows more than 100,000 clones, with less than 90% occurring only once. Sequenced: peripheral blood. Receptors were obtained from a man older than 75 with acute or convalescent COVID-19.

J is TRBJ1-5 and V is TRBV19; possible D gene TRBD1, 5 bases. V was trimmed by 7 bases and J by 0 bases, leaving 10 bases between them. There are 14 residues in the CDR3. CDR1 and CDR2 from the germline V gene are LNHDA and SQIVND (reference sequence). The CDR3 region is CASTRGDSNQPQHF. The DNA for the CDR3 is TGTGCCAGTACCCGGGGGGATAGCAATCAGCCCCAGCATTTT.

V usage is TRBV11-3 and J usage is TRBJ2-3; the D gene is possibly TRBD2 (5 bases). CDR1 is SGHNT, CDR2 YENEEA, per germline. The V and J ends lost 2 bases and 4 bases respectively, with 13 bases between them. The CDR3 loop spans 15 amino acids. This CDR3 is CASSLRLTTPDTQYF. Written as DNA, the CDR3 is TGTGCCAGCAGCTTACGCCTGACTACCCCAGATACGCAGTATTTT.

The rearrangement links TRBV5-4 to TRBJ1-3, with D perhaps matching TRBD1 (6 bases). The length of the CDR3 is 13 residues. Trimming took off 2 bases at V and 7 bases at J, with 10 bases between the two ends. Germline V gene data show CDR1 as SGHNT and CDR2 as YYREEE (reference sequence). CDR3 in DNA: TGTGCCAGCAGCTTACAGGGATTGAACACCATATATTTT. It codes for CASSLQGLNTIYF.

This chain joins TRBV5-1 and TRBJ1-3; no clear D. The CDR3 extends over 14 amino acids. CDR1 and CDR2 from the germline V gene are SGHRS and YFSETQ. Trimming left V 3 bases short and J 8 bases short, with 15 bases between. The CDR3 loop is CASSSRDTADTIYF. CDR3 sequence (DNA): TGCGCCAGCAGCTCCCGGGATACCGCGGACACCATATATTTT.

The J gene is TRBJ1-1, the V gene TRBV3-1 (or the pseudogene TRBV3-2); D remains unclear. The ends were cut back, 3 bases at V and 8 bases at J, with 10 bases in the middle. The CDR3 has 12 amino acids. Germline loops: CDR1 LGHDT, CDR2 YNNKEL (reference sequence). The CDR3 DNA reads as TGTGCCAGCAGCCACCCCGGGAAAGAAGCTTTCTTT. Protein product: CASSHPGKEAFF.

V and J are TRBV6-6 and TRBJ2-1, with D uncertain. Germline CDR1 is MNHNY and CDR2 is SVGAGI (reference sequence). The CDR3 length is 11 residues. V lost 7 bases, J lost 9 bases, and 10 bases lay in between. The CDR3 DNA reads TGTGCCAGCACCTATCGCGGTGAGCAGTTCTTC. Protein sequence: CASTYRGEQFF.

This sequence joins TRBV6-2 or TRBV6-3 and TRBJ1-5, with D hard to call. The CDR3 is 12 residues long. The germline V gene has CDR1 MNHEY and CDR2 SVGEGT. V lost 2 bases to trimming and J lost 5 bases, with 4 bases between them. CDR3 protein: CASSYPDQPQHF. CDR3 nucleotides: TGTGCCAGCAGTTACCCGGATCAGCCCCAGCATTTT.

The chain joins TRBV5-4 to TRBJ1-2; 8 nucleotides line up with TRBD1. The V and J ends lost 4 bases and 7 bases, in that order; junction bases with no gene match: 6. Germline loops: CDR1 SGHNT, CDR2 YYREEE (reference sequence). CDR3 size: 13 residues. CDR3: CASSQGTGSGYTF. The CDR3 nucleotides read TGTGCCAGCAGCCAGGGGACAGGCTCTGGCTACACCTTC.